This TCR beta chain was sequenced during a study of cytomegalovirus exposure and HLA in healthy donors. With 60 Vbeta and 13 Jbeta primers, the PCR was carried out. The assay was immunoSEQ multiplex PCR, and TCRdb's table has in-frame clones only and misses some. In the table there are 110,000 to 150,000 clones, about 80% of which are singletons. This CDR3 comprises 14 residues. The germline V gene encodes CDR1 LNHDA and CDR2 SQIVND (reference sequence). V was trimmed by 3 bases and J by 4 bases, leaving 9 bases between them. This TCR came from a man aged 18 to 29 in good health and CMV-seronegative. V gene TRBV19 combines with J gene TRBJ2-2, with D hard to call. The sequenced sample consisted of PBMCs. The CDR3 sequence is CASSMGIPTGELFF. The CDR3 nucleotides are TGTGCCAGTAGTATGGGCATACCCACCGGGGAGCTGTTTTTT.